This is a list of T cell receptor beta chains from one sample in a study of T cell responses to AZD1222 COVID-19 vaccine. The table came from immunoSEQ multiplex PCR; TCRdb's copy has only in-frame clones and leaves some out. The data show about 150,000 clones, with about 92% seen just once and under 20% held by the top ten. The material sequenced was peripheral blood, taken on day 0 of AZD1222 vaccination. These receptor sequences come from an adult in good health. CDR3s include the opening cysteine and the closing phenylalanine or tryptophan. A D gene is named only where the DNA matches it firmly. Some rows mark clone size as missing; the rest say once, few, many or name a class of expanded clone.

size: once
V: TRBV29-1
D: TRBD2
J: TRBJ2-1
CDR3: CSVLAGGDNEQFF
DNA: TGCAGCGTTTTAGCGGGAGGTGACAATGAGCAGTTCTTC

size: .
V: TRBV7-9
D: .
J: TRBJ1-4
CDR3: CASSPLGGSNEKLFF
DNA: TGTGCCAGCAGCCCGCTGGGGGGTTCTAATGAAAAACTGTTTTTT

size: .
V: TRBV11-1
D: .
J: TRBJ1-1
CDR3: CASSSPYRAGTEAFF
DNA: TGTGCCAGCAGCTCCCCCTACAGGGCTGGCACTGAAGCTTTCTTT

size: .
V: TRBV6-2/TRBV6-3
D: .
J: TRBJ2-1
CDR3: CASSMIYNEQFF
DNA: TGTGCCAGCAGCATGATATACAATGAGCAGTTCTTC

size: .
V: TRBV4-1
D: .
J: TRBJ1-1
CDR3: CASSQDTRPGWREAFF
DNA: TGCGCCAGCAGCCAAGATACCCGACCGGGGTGGAGAGAAGCTTTCTTT

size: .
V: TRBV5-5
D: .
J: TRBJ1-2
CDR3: CASSLGTGNYGYTF
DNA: TGTGCCAGCAGCTTGGGTACAGGGAACTATGGCTACACCTTC

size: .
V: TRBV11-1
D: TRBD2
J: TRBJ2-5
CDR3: CASSFLAGGQETQYF
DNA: TGTGCCAGCAGCTTCTTAGCGGGGGGGCAAGAGACCCAGTACTTC

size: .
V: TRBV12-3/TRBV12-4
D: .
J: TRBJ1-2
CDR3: CASSLTVYGYTF
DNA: TGTGCCAGCAGTTTAACGGTCTATGGCTACACCTTC

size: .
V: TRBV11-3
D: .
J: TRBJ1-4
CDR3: CASSLDLGATNEKLFF
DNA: TGTGCCAGCAGCTTAGATCTGGGGGCAACTAATGAAAAACTGTTTTTT

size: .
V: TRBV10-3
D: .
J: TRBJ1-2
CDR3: CAISESNSYTF
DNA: TGTGCCATCAGTGAGTCCAACTCCTACACCTTC